This T cell receptor (beta chain) derives from a study of CD8 T cells in Susac syndrome. Findings of the study overall: It was acknowledged by the study that relatively few individuals were included in its TCR sequencing and HLA analysis.

CD8+ and CD4+ blood T cells underwent TCR beta sequencing. This clonotype has a single count. Its antigen is currently unknown. Germline V gene sequence: CDR1 KGHSH, CDR2 LQKENI. V dropped 3 bases and J dropped 4 bases, with 16 bases sitting between them. The CDR3 covers 16 residues. Reverse transcription of roughly 0.45 to 1 ug RNA used random hexamers. The TCR beta CDR3 was amplified by immunoSEQ multiplex PCR across 54 Vbeta, 13 Jbeta. TCRdb analysed the immunoSEQ multiplex PCR reads with MiXCR anew, one entry per CDR3 protein. The sample carries around 150,000 distinct CDR3 sequences, approximately 93% recorded once.

The rearrangement uses TRBV18 and TRBJ1-3; D is perhaps TRBD1 (5 bases). The TCR originated in a human donor with multiple sclerosis. The sample consisted of CD4+ T cells from PBMCs. The CDR3 sequence is CASSPRDLSDGNTIYF. The CDR3 region has the DNA TGTGCCAGCTCACCTCGGGACTTGAGCGACGGAAACACCATATATTTT.